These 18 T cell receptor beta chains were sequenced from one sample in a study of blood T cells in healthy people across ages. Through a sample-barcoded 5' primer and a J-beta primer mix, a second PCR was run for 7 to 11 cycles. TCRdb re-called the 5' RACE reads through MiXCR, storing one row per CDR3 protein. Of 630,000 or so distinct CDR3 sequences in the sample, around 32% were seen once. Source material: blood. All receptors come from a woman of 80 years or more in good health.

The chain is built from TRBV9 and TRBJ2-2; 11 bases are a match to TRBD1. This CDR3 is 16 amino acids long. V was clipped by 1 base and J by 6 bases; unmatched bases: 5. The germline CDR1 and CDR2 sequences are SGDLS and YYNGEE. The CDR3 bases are TGTGCCAGCAGCGTAAGAGGACAGGGGGCTTCCGGGGAGCTGTTTTTT. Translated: CASSVRGQGASGELFF.

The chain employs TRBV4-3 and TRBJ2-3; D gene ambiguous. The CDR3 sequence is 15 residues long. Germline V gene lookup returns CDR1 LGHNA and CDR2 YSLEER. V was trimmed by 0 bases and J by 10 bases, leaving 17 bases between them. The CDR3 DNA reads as TGCGCCAGCAGCCAAGATGCTGCGTGGGGTCTGGCGCAGTATTTT. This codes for CASSQDAAWGLAQYF.

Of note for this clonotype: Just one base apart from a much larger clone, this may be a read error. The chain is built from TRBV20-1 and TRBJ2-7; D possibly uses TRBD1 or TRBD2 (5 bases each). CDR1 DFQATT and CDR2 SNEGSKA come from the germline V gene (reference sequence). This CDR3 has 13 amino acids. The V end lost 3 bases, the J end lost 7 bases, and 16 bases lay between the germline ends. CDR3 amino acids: CSARGTYSGEQYF. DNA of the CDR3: TGCAGTGCTAGGGGGACCTACAGCGGTGAGCAGTACTTC.

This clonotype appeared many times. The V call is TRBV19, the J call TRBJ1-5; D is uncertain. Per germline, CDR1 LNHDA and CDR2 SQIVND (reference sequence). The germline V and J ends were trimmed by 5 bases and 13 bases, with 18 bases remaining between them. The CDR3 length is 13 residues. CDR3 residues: CASSPRGLLSQHF. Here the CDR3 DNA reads TGTGCCAGTAGTCCCCGAGGGTTGTTATCGCAGCATTTT.

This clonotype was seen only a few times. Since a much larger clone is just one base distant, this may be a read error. The DNA for the CDR3 is TGTGCCAGCAGGATGCAAGGGAGGGCCGGAGAGACCCAGTACTTC. Its protein is CASRMQGRAGETQYF. V usage is TRBV4-2 and J usage is TRBJ2-7; 7 bases map to TRBD2. The last part of the DNA fits TRBJ2-5 better; the J call may be wrong. Looked up from germline, CDR1 is LGHNA and CDR2 is YNFKEQ. The CDR3 has 15 residues.

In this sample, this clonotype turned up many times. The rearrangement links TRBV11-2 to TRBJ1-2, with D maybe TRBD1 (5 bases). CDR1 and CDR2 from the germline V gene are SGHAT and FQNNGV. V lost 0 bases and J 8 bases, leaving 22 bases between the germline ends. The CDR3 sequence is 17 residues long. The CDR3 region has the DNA TGTGCCAGCAGCTTAGATCCCGAGGAGGGCAGGGTCGGCGGCTACACCTTC. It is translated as CASSLDPEEGRVGGYTF.

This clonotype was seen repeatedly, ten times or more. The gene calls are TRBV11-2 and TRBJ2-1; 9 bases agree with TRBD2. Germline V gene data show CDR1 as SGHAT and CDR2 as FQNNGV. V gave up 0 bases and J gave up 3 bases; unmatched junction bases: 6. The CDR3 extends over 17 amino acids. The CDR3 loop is CASSLDVRRGGYNEQFF. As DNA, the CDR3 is TGTGCCAGCAGCTTAGATGTTCGGCGGGGGGGCTACAATGAGCAGTTCTTC.

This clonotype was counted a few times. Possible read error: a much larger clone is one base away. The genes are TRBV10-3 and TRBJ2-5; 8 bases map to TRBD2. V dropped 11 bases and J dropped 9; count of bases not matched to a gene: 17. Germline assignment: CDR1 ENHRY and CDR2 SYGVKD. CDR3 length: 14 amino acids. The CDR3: CAAGLGGAVEPQYF. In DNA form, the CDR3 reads TGTGCCGCCGGTCTCGGGGGGGCCGTTGAGCCCCAGTACTTC.

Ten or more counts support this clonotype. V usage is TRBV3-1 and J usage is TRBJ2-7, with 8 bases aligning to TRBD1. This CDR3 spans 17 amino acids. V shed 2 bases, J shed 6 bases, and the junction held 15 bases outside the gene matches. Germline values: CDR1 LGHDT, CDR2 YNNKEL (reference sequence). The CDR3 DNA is TGTGCCAGCAGCCAACGAAAGGACGGACAGGGACGTAGCGAGCAGTACTTC. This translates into CASSQRKDGQGRSEQYF.

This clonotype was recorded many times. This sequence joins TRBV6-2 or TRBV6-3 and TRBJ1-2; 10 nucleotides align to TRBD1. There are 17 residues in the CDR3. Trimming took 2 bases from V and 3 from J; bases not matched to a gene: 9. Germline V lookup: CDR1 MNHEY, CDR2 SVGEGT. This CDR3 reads CASSYHLTGGPDYGYTF. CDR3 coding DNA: TGTGCCAGCAGTTACCATCTGACAGGGGGCCCGGACTATGGCTACACCTTC.

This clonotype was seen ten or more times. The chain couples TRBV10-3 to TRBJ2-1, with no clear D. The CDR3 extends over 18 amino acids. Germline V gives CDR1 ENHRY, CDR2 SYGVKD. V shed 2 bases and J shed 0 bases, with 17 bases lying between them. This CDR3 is CAISEPGRLGSSYNEQFF. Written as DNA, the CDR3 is TGTGCCATCAGTGAGCCGGGCAGGTTGGGAAGCTCCTACAATGAGCAGTTCTTC.

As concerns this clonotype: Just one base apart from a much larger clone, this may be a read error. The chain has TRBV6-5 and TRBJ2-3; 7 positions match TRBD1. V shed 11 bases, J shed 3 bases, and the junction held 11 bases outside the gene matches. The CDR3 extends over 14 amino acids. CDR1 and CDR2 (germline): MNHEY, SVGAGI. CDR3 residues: CACTRDSVTDTQYF. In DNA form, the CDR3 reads TGTGCCTGCACGAGGGACAGTGTAACAGATACGCAGTATTTT.

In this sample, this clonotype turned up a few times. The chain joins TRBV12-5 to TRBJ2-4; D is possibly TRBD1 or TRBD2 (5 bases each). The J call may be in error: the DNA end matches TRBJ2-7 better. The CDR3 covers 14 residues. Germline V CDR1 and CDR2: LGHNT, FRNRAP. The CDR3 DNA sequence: TGTGCTAGTGGTTGGGTATCGGGGCCCCACGAGCAGTACTTC. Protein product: CASGWVSGPHEQYF.

The DNA of the CDR3 is TGCGCCGGCACCCAAGAACTCCAGGCGAAAGAGCAGTACTTC. This translates into CAGTQELQAKEQYF. The chain joins TRBV5-1 to TRBJ2-7; no clear D. CDR1 SGHRS and CDR2 YFSETQ come from the germline V gene. The CDR3 runs 14 residues. Deletions cut 10 bases from V and 7 bases from J, with 24 bases between.

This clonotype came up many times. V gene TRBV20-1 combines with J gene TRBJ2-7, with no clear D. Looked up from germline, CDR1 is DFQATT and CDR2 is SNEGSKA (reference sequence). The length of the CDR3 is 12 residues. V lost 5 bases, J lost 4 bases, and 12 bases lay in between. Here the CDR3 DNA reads TGCAGTGCTGAAGGAGTCGGGTACGAGCAGTACTTC. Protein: CSAEGVGYEQYF.

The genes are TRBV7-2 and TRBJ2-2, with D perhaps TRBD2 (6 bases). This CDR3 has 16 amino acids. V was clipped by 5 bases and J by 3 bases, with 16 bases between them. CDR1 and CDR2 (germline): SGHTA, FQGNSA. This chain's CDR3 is CASSIPGGEYTGELFF. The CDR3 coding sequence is TGTGCCAGCAGCATACCCGGGGGAGAATACACCGGGGAGCTGTTTTTT.

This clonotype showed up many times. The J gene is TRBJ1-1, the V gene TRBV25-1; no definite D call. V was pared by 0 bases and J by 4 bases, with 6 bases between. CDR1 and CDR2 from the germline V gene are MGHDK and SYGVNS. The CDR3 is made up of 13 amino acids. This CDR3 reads CASSEYEGTEAFF. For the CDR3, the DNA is TGTGCCAGCAGTGAATATGAGGGCACTGAAGCTTTCTTT. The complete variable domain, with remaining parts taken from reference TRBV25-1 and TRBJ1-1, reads EADIYQTPRYLVIGTGKKITLECSQTMGHDKMYWYQQDPGMELHLIHYSYGVNSTEKGDLSSESTVSRIRTEHFPLTLESARPSHTSQYLCASSEYEGTEAFFGQGTRLTVV.

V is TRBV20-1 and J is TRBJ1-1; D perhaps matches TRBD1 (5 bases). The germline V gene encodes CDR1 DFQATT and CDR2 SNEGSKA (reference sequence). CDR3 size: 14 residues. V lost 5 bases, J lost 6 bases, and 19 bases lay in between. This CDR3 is CSALGTGGRAEAFF. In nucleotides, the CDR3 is TGCAGTGCTTTGGGGACCGGAGGAAGAGCTGAAGCTTTCTTT.